This passage covers 29 T cell receptor beta chains from one sample sequenced in a study of blood T cells in healthy people across ages. A second PCR, run for roughly 7 to 11 cycles, used a sample-barcoded 5' primer plus a J-beta primer mix. MiXCR, run by TCRdb on the 5' RACE reads, gives a single entry per CDR3 protein. The table lists roughly 2 million distinct CDR3 sequences, around 48% of them singletons, with roughly 2.1% in the top ten. Sequenced sample: blood. These receptors were collected from a woman aged 40 to 50 in good health.

Of note for this clonotype: Being one base from a much bigger clone, this may be a read error. The chain recombines TRBV7-2 with TRBJ2-3, with D perhaps assigned TRBD1 or TRBD2 (5 bases each). Germline CDR1 SGHTA, CDR2 FQGNSA. This CDR3 contains 14 residues. Trimming left V 4 bases short and J 5 bases short, with 13 bases between. CDR3 nucleotides: TGTGCCAGCAGCTACTGTGGGGCGGGAGATACGCAGTATTTT. Its translation is CASSYCGAGDTQYF.

The V call is TRBV20-1, the J call TRBJ2-1; no reliable D call. Germline V CDR1 and CDR2: DFQATT, SNEGSKA (reference sequence). Trimming cost V 3 bases and J 6 bases, with 12 bases left between them. The CDR3 extends over 13 amino acids. CDR3 protein: CSASIRSGNEQFF. CDR3 DNA: TGCAGTGCTAGTATACGATCAGGCAATGAGCAGTTCTTC.

This clonotype was seen a handful of times. The chain carries TRBV7-8 and TRBJ1-5; tentatively, D is TRBD1 (5 bases). The CDR3 is made up of 14 amino acids. V was trimmed by 1 base and J by 9 bases, leaving 13 bases between them. CDR1 is SGHVS and CDR2 is FQNEAQ in the germline V gene. The CDR3 coding sequence is TGTGCCAGCAGCTTAGGGAAGGGGAGCCGGCCCCAGCATTTT. It yields the protein CASSLGKGSRPQHF.

The rearrangement joins TRBV7-2 to TRBJ2-1; D gene uncertain. Germline loops: CDR1 SGHTA, CDR2 FQGNSA. The CDR3 consists of 14 residues. The V end was cut by 0 bases, the J end by 10 bases, with 13 bases between. The CDR3 region has the DNA TGTGCCAGCAGCTTAGCGGCGGCCCAGTACGAGCAGTTCTTC. Translation: CASSLAAAQYEQFF.

The V and J genes are TRBV6-5 and TRBJ2-7; 9 nucleotides align to TRBD1. Germline V gene sequence: CDR1 MNHEY, CDR2 SVGAGI. The trim removed 7 bases at V and 2 bases at J, leaving 6 bases unmatched. The CDR3 sequence is 14 residues long. The CDR3 coding sequence is TGTGCCAGCAACGACAGGGGGGAAACCTACGAGCAGTACTTC. Its translation: CASNDRGETYEQYF.

The chain is built from TRBV6-6 and TRBJ1-5; 7 bases match TRBD1. V shed 6 bases, J shed 3 bases, and the junction held 5 bases outside the gene matches. Germline lookup yields CDR1 MNHNY and CDR2 SVGAGI (reference sequence). The CDR3 runs to 14 residues. CDR3 coding DNA: TGTGCCAGCAGGGGGGACAGATACAATCAGCCCCAGCATTTT. Its protein is CASRGDRYNQPQHF.

Concerning this clonotype: Relative to the germline gene, one junction end is altered; a read error may explain this. The chain combines TRBV4-1 with TRBJ1-1; D gene unclear. CDR1 and CDR2 from the germline V gene are MGHRA and YSYEKL. CDR3 size: 14 residues. The CDR3 region is CASSHLGANTEAFF. The DNA for the CDR3 is TGCGCTAGCAGCCATCTGGGCGCGAACACTGAAGCTTTCTTT.

This rearrangement joins TRBV7-2 to TRBJ1-3; no definite D call. CDR3 length equals 15 residues. Trimming took off 4 bases at V and 4 bases at J, with 14 bases between the two ends. CDR1 is SGHTA, CDR2 FQGNSA, per germline. This CDR3 reads CASSSYGGSGNTIYF. DNA for the CDR3: TGTGCCAGCAGCTCGTACGGAGGTTCCGGAAACACCATATATTTT.

The chain carries TRBV6-2 or TRBV6-3 and TRBJ1-2, with 8 bases that match TRBD1. V lost 6 bases to trimming and J lost 3 bases; unmatched junction nucleotides: 6. This CDR3 has 14 amino acids. The germline CDR1 and CDR2 sequences are MNHEY and SVGEGT. The CDR3 bases are TGTGCCAGCAGAGGGCCAGGGGGCTACTATGGCTACACCTTC. Encoded protein: CASRGPGGYYGYTF.

This clonotype has a handful of counts. This rearrangement joins TRBV27 to TRBJ2-3; D gene ambiguous. Trimming pared 3 bases from V and 4 bases from J, leaving 11 bases between. Germline V gene data show CDR1 as MNHEY and CDR2 as SMNVEV (reference sequence). This CDR3 comprises 14 residues. CDR3 DNA: TGTGCCAGCAGTTTCCAGGCCTGGGCAGATACGCAGTATTTT. Protein product: CASSFQAWADTQYF.

Only a few counts were recorded for this clonotype. The chain uses TRBV10-2 and TRBJ2-3; 10 positions match TRBD2. The CDR3 extends over 18 amino acids. The germline gives CDR1 WSHSY, CDR2 SAAADI. Trimming removed 10 bases from V and 3 bases from J; junction bases left unmatched: 19. This CDR3 is CATHREGAGGHGTDTQYF. CDR3 DNA: TGCGCCACCCATAGGGAAGGAGCGGGGGGGCATGGAACAGATACGCAGTATTTT.

This clonotype was seen only a few times. J is TRBJ1-1 and V is TRBV7-9; possible D gene TRBD1, 5 bases. The CDR3 sequence is 14 residues long. From germline, CDR1 is SEHNR and CDR2 FQNEAQ (reference sequence). Trimming shortened V by 4 bases and J by 5 bases, and 14 bases separated the two germline ends. CDR3 DNA: TGTGCCAGCAGCTCAACTGGACACCTAACTGAAGCTTTCTTT. Translated, it gives CASSSTGHLTEAFF.

V is TRBV6-2 or TRBV6-3 and J is TRBJ2-1; 8 bases map to TRBD2. This CDR3 is built from 16 residues. Germline CDR1 is MNHEY and CDR2 is SVGEGT. The ends lost 2 bases at V and 8 bases at J; junction bases unmatched: 11. The CDR3 DNA is TGTGCCAGCAGTTACGACTCGGGGGGGCATCGGGATGAGCAGTTCTTC. It is translated as CASSYDSGGHRDEQFF.

This clonotype came up a few times. CDR3: CASSPLDGYRGIGYTF. CDR3 nucleotides: TGTGCCAGCAGCCCTTTGGATGGATACAGGGGTATTGGCTACACCTTC. The chain uses TRBV7-2 and TRBJ1-2; 7 nucleotides match TRBD1. The V segment lost 5 bases and the J segment 7 bases; nucleotides outside the gene matches: 16. Germline V CDR1 and CDR2: SGHTA, FQGNSA. The CDR3 spans 16 residues.

The V gene is TRBV10-1, the J gene TRBJ2-5, with D possibly matching TRBD1 (5 bases). Trimming took off 3 bases at V and 2 bases at J, with 10 bases between the two ends. Germline-derived CDR1 and CDR2 are WNHNN and SYGVQD (reference sequence). The CDR3 contains 14 residues. The CDR3 sequence is CASSEDSAQETQYF. In nucleotides, the CDR3 is TGCGCCAGCAGTGAAGACAGCGCACAAGAGACCCAGTACTTC.

The sample holds a few counts of this clonotype. The V and J genes are TRBV20-1 and TRBJ2-5; D call uncertain. CDR3 size: 18 residues. Trimming shortened V by 0 bases and J by 3 bases, and 23 bases separated the two germline ends. From germline, CDR1 is DFQATT and CDR2 SNEGSKA (reference sequence). For the CDR3, the DNA is TGCAGTGCTAGAGAGGTCTTCACGAAGAGGTCTTCTAAAGAGACCCAGTACTTC. It codes for CSAREVFTKRSSKETQYF.

About this clonotype: One junction end does not reproduce the germline sequence, and a read error may be involved. The chain joins TRBV5-1 to TRBJ2-1; TRBD2 agrees at 8 bases. The CDR3 has 15 amino acids. Germline loops: CDR1 SGHRS, CDR2 YFSETQ. The CDR3 loop reads CACSLDSGTYNEQFF. The CDR3 nucleotides are TGCGCCTGCAGCTTGGATAGCGGGACCTACAATGAGCAGTTCTTC.

There are a few counts of this clonotype. The chain is built from TRBV9 and TRBJ2-3, with D perhaps matching TRBD1 (5 bases). The CDR3 runs to 13 residues. The germline V gene has CDR1 SGDLS and CDR2 YYNGEE. V gave up 4 bases and J gave up 5 bases, with 11 bases separating them. The CDR3 bases are TGTGCCAGCAGCAGTGGGGCGAGAGATACGCAGTATTTT. Its protein product is CASSSGARDTQYF.

There are a few counts of this clonotype. The V call is TRBV6-2 or TRBV6-3, the J call TRBJ2-1; tentatively, D is TRBD1 or TRBD2 (5 bases each). The CDR3 contains 18 residues. CDR1 and CDR2 from the germline V gene are MNHEY and SVGEGT. V was pared by 3 bases and J by 4 bases, with 22 bases between. The CDR3 spells CASSYGAPGPWGYNEQFF. DNA of the CDR3: TGTGCCAGCAGTTATGGGGCTCCAGGCCCTTGGGGGTACAATGAGCAGTTCTTC.

The V call is TRBV10-2, the J call TRBJ2-7; D uncertain. This CDR3 is built from 11 residues. Germline CDR1 and CDR2: WSHSY and SAAADI. The V gene lost 4 bases and the J gene lost 6 bases, with 7 bases spanning the gap. In DNA, the CDR3 is TGCGCCAGCAGTGCATCTTTCGAGCAGTACTTC. This gives the protein CASSASFEQYF.

This clonotype appeared a few times. The chain is built from TRBV15 and TRBJ2-7; maybe TRBD2 (5 bases). The end of the DNA aligns better with TRBJ2-5, so the J call may be wrong. The germline gives CDR1 LNHNV, CDR2 YYDKDF (reference sequence). The length of the CDR3 is 14 residues. CDR3 region: CATSRDPDSETQYF. The CDR3 DNA sequence: TGTGCCACCAGCAGAGATCCGGACTCTGAGACCCAGTACTTC.

This clonotype was seen a few times. This sequence joins TRBV9 and TRBJ1-2; maybe TRBD1 (6 bases). Germline CDR1 reads SGDLS; CDR2 reads YYNGEE. The V gene lost 0 bases and the J gene lost 0 bases, with 12 bases spanning the gap. This CDR3 region has 16 residues. The CDR3: CASSVEAQGANYGYTF. For the CDR3, the DNA is TGTGCCAGCAGCGTAGAGGCACAGGGAGCTAACTATGGCTACACCTTC.

The chain carries TRBV9 and TRBJ2-4; no clear D. This CDR3 is built from 14 residues. Trimming left V 0 bases short and J 2 bases short, with 6 bases between. The germline V gene encodes CDR1 SGDLS and CDR2 YYNGEE. This CDR3 reads CASSVAGTKNIQYF. CDR3 bases: TGTGCCAGCAGCGTAGCGGGCACCAAAAACATTCAGTACTTC.

As to this clonotype: Its ends do not fully match the called genes, so a read error is possible. V is TRBV3-1 and J is TRBJ2-1; 7 nucleotides line up with TRBD2. The germline V gene encodes CDR1 LGHDT and CDR2 YNNKEL (reference sequence). CDR3 length: 17 residues. The CDR3 sequence: CASSQEARWEGYNEQFF. CDR3 in DNA: TGCGCCAGCAGCCAAGAAGCCCGATGGGAGGGGTACAATGAGCAGTTCTTC.

This clonotype was observed a few times. The CDR3 DNA sequence: TGCGCCAGCAGCTTGGATGCTAGCGGCCTCAATGAGCAGTTCTTC. Its protein is CASSLDASGLNEQFF. This sequence joins TRBV5-1 and TRBJ2-1; the match to TRBD2 covers 7 bases. Germline CDR1 reads SGHRS; CDR2 reads YFSETQ. The CDR3 contains 15 residues. The junction had 6 bases not matched to a gene; V was cut back by 0 bases and J by 6 bases.

This CDR3 is CASSQEGPARPYNEQFF. CDR3 in DNA: TGTGCCAGCAGCCAAGAGGGCCCGGCACGACCCTACAATGAGCAGTTCTTC. The chain links TRBV4-2 to TRBJ2-1, with unresolved D. Trimming removed 0 bases from V and 2 bases from J, with 14 bases in between. Germline V gene sequence: CDR1 LGHNA, CDR2 YNFKEQ. CDR3 length: 17 residues.

This sequence joins TRBV7-2 and TRBJ2-5; D is unclear. This CDR3 comprises 14 residues. CDR1 is SGHTA, CDR2 FQGNSA, per germline. Trimming took 7 bases from V and 4 from J, leaving 16 bases between them. CDR3 sequence reads: CASNLPSARETQYF. The CDR3 nucleotides are TGTGCCAGCAACCTTCCGTCGGCGAGAGAGACCCAGTACTTC.

This clonotype was counted once. The chain couples TRBV4-2 to TRBJ1-4, with D possibly matching TRBD1 (5 bases). V lost 0 bases and J lost 3, with 11 bases in between. CDR3 length: 16 amino acids. CDR1 and CDR2 from the germline V gene are LGHNA and YNFKEQ. The CDR3 nucleotides are TGTGCCAGCAGCCAAGATGATCAGGGTTCTAATGAAAAACTGTTTTTT. Its translation is CASSQDDQGSNEKLFF.

This clonotype was recorded a few times. The rearrangement links TRBV11-2 to TRBJ1-2; TRBD1 agrees at 7 bases. J lost 2 bases, V lost 4 bases, and 7 bases had no gene match. Germline CDR1 and CDR2: SGHAT and FQNNGV. This CDR3 is 15 amino acids long. CDR3 nucleotide sequence: TGTGCCAGCAGCTCACAGGGGATCGACAACTATGGCTACACCTTC. Amino acids: CASSSQGIDNYGYTF.